This T cell receptor beta chain was identified in a study of blood T cell repertoires in COVID-19 (dated by TCRdb to the early 2020s). Notes on the research overall: The collaborator samples originated in the United States, Italy and Spain and spanned the acute and convalescent phases of COVID-19. The repertoires were made available in a free public database intended to serve as a resource for research on the immune response to SARS-CoV-2. The dataset comprised deeply sampled blood TCRbeta repertoires from subjects exposed to, actively infected with, or recovered from COVID-19. A de-identified subject ID, COVID-19 status, age in years and sex were almost always included in the sample metadata. Samples were obtained from the ongoing ImmuneRACE study (first 160 participants) and from over 1,000 subjects provided by 6 global collaborators. The prospective study material was composed of cDNA or gDNA derived from T cells, B-cell-depleted T cells, or PBMCs. Where HLA class I and class II types were available, the types were taken from metadata supplied by the sample provider, not from assay-based typing. The full study reports these points: How much clinical and demographic metadata was included differed by source and by participant, and the metadata was provided uncurated.

V and J are truncated by 4 bases and 2 bases respectively, leaving an intervening sequence of 6 bases. From a lookup of the germline V gene (reference sequence), CDR1 and CDR2 are LGHDT and YNNKEL. Spanning cysteine to phenylalanine, the CDR3 consists of 13 amino acids. Just the 39-base CDR3 DNA is kept, in frame starting at base 1. In the prospective study, participants were about 18 to 89 years old, resided in 25 or so geographic areas of the United States, and were enrolled through a virtual design. In the prospective study, cohorts were assigned on the basis of participant-reported clinical history obtained from a screening survey and a study questionnaire. Each participant in the prospective study had whole blood, serum and a nasopharyngeal or oropharyngeal swab collected by mobile phlebotomists. Over a roughly two-month period, participants in the prospective study had the option of providing additional blood draws and questionnaires. Blood samples from the prospective study were shipped frozen or at room temperature prior to DNA extraction.

The immunoSEQ Assay, a bias-controlled multiplex PCR, was used to amplify TCRbeta CDR3 regions from genomic DNA. In the original analysis: The number of nucleated cells in each sample was estimated by amplification of reference gene primers within the assay. To quantify the absolute abundance of each unique TCRbeta CDR3 rearrangement, sequence reads were collapsed and filtered. For each sample, productive Simpson clonality was calculated as the square root of Simpson's diversity index over productive rearrangements. The source is immuneACCESS, and TCRdb retained only in-frame sequences with V and J called. Part of the clones is not carried over; for the studies checked, unresolved V genes explain less than half of this, and the remainder is unexplained. V and J calls and clone size are as listed in that table; D and trimming were resolved from the DNA. The sample records some 190,000 clones, roughly 77% of which are singletons. The ten largest clones take up about 17% of the sample.

Turning to this clone: Its binding antigen is unknown. No per-base quality is available; no much larger clone lies one base away. Other DNA sequences within the sample encode an identical CDR3.

Sequencing was done on a sample of PBMCs or T cells enriched from blood (not recorded which). The receptor comes from a woman aged 45-65 years with acute COVID-19. The chain is encoded by TRBV3-1 (or the pseudogene TRBV3-2) joined to TRBJ1-5; no D gene is confidently identified. The CDR3 in this case is CASSRQGNQPQHF. The nucleotides read TGTGCCAGCAGCCGGCAGGGCAATCAGCCCCAGCATTTT.